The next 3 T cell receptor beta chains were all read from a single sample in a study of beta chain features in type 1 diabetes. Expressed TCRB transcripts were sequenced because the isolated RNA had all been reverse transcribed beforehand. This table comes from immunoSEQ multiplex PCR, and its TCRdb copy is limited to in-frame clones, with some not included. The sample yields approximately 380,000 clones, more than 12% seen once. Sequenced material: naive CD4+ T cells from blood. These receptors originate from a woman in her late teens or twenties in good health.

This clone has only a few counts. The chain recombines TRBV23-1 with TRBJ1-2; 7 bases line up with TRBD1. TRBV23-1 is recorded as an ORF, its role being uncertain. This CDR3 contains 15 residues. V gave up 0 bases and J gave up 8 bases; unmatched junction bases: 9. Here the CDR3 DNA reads TGCGCCAGCAGTCAATCATCCCGGGACAGTCAAGGCTACACCTTC. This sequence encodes CASSQSSRDSQGYTF.

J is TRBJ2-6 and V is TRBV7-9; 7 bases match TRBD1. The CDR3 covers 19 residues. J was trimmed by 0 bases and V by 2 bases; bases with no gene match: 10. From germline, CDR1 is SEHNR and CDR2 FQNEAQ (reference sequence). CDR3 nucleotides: TGTGCCAGCAGCTTACAGACAGGGCCCTTGAGCTCTGGGGCCAACGTCCTGACTTTC. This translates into CASSLQTGPLSSGANVLTF.

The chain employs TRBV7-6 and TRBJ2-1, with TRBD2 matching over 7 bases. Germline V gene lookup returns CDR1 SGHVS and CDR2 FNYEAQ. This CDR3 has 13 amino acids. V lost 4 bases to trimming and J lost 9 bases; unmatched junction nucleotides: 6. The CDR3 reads CASSSQTSTEQFF. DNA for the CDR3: TGTGCCAGCAGCTCCCAGACTAGCACTGAGCAGTTCTTC. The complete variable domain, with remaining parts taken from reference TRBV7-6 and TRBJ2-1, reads GAGVSQSPRYKVTKRGQDVALRCDPISGHVSLYWYRQALGQGPEFLTYFNYEAQQDKSGLPNDRFSAERPEGSISTLTIQRTEQRDSAMYRCASSSQTSTEQFFGPGTRLTVL.